These 2 T cell receptor beta chains share one sample of origin, sequenced in a study of T cell repertoires in cytomegalovirus infection. TCRdb recomputed calls from the reads with MiXCR, one row per CDR3 protein. This sample has around 350,000 distinct CDR3 sequences, with 18% found just once. The specimen sequenced was PBMCs. The receptors here all came from a human donor in good health (CMV status not recorded). Some clones in this sample may be carry-over from other donors' samples.

This clonotype was detected ten times or more. The chain combines TRBV7-2 with TRBJ2-7, with 8 nucleotides matching TRBD2. Germline CDR1 is SGHTA and CDR2 is FQGNSA. V shed 6 bases and J 2 bases; nucleotides not matched to a gene: 9. The CDR3 totals 15 residues. Here the CDR3 DNA reads TGTGCCAGCAGTACACTAGCGGCTTCTCCCTACGAGCAGTACTTC. Residues: CASSTLAASPYEQYF.

The CDR3 DNA reads TGTGCCAGCAGTTACCCCAGGACAGGCACTGAAGCTTTCTTT. This translates into CASSYPRTGTEAFF. This sequence joins TRBV6-6 and TRBJ1-1, with 7 bases aligning to TRBD1. Germline V gene sequence: CDR1 MNHNY, CDR2 SVGAGI (reference sequence). The CDR3 covers 14 residues. The trim removed 2 bases at V and 4 bases at J, leaving 4 bases unmatched.